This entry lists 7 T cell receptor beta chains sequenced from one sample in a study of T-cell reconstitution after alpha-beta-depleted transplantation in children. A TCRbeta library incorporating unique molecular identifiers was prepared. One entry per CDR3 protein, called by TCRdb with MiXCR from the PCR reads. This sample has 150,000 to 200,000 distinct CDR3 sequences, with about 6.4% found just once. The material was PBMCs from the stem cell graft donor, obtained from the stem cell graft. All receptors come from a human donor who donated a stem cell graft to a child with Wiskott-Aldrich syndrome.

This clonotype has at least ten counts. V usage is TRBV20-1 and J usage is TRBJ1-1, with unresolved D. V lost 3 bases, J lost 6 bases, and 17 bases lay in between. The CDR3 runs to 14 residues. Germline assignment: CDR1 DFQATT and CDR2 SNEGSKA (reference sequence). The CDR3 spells CSASRVVGGSEAFF. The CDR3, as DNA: TGCAGTGCTAGTCGCGTTGTCGGAGGGTCTGAAGCTTTCTTT.

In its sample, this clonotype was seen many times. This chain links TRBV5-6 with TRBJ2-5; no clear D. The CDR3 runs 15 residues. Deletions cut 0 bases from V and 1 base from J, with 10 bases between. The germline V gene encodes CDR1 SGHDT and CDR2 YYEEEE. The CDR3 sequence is CASSLDGRRQETQYF. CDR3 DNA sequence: TGTGCCAGCAGCTTGGACGGACGCCGCCAAGAGACCCAGTACTTC.

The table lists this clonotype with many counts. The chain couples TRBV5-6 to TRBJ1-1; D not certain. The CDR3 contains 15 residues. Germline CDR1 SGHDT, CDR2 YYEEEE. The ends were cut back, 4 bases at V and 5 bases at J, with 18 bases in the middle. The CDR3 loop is CASSREGGFVTEAFF. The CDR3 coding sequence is TGTGCCAGCAGCAGGGAGGGCGGGTTTGTGACTGAAGCTTTCTTT.

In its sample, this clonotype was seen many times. CDR3 amino acids: CSARSNSNQPQHF. In DNA, the CDR3 is TGCAGTGCTAGGTCGAATAGCAATCAGCCCCAGCATTTT. The chain has TRBV20-1 and TRBJ1-5; D is unclear. CDR3 length: 13 amino acids. The V end lost 3 bases, the J end lost 0 bases, and 6 bases lay between the germline ends. Germline V gene lookup returns CDR1 DFQATT and CDR2 SNEGSKA (reference sequence).

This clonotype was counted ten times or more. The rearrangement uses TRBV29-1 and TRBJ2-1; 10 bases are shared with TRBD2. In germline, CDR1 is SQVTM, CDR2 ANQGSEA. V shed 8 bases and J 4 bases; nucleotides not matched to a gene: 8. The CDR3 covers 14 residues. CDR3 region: CSHFGLAVYNEQFF. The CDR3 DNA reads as TGCAGCCATTTCGGACTAGCGGTTTACAATGAGCAGTTCTTC.

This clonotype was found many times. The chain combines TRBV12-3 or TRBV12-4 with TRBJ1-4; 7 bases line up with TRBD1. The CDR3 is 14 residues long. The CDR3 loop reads CAERGGTANEKLFF. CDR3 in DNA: TGTGCAGAAAGGGGCGGGACAGCTAATGAAAAACTGTTTTTT.

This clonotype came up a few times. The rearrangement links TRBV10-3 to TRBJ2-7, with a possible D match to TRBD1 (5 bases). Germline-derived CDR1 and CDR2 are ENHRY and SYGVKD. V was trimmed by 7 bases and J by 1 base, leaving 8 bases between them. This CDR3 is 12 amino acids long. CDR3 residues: CAITDSSYEQYF. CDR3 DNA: TGTGCCATCACCGACAGTTCCTACGAGCAGTACTTC.